A single TCR beta chain is shown here with its context. These data are taken from a study of blood T cell repertoires in COVID-19. Study context: Sites across the United States, Italy and Spain contributed samples from acute and convalescent COVID-19. The analysed material was cDNA or gDNA that came from T cells, B-cell-depleted T cells, or PBMCs.

Authors' analysis steps: Reference gene primer amplification gave nucleated cell count estimates. Repertoires were generated with immunoSEQ multiplex PCR, while TCRdb's copy carries only in-frame clones and drops some. V and J calls and clone size are those listed in that table; D and trimming were worked out from the DNA. This table holds 150,000 to 200,000 clones, 85% to 90% found once. This CDR3 comprises 15 residues. Germline CDR1 and CDR2: LNHDA and SQIVND (reference sequence). The V gene end was trimmed by 7 bases and the J gene end by 2 bases; junction bases not matched to a gene: 7. The source is a man aged 70 or older with active or convalescent COVID-19. This chain links TRBV19 with TRBJ1-5; TRBD1 matches at 8 bases. The sequencing input was peripheral blood. Here the CDR3 reads CASIPTGEGNQPQHF. CDR3 DNA sequence: TGTGCCAGTATCCCGACAGGGGAAGGCAATCAGCCCCAGCATTTT.